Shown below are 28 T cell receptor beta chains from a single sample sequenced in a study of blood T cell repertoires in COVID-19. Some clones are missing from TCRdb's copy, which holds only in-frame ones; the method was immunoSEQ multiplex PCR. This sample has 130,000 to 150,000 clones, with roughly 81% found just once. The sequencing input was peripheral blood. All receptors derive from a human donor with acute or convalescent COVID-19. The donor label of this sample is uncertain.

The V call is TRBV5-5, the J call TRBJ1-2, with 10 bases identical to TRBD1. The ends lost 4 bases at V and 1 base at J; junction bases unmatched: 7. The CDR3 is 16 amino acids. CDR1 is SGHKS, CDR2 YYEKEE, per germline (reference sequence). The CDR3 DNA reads TGTGCCAGCAGCCGGGACAGGGGCTACTTTAACTATGGCTACACCTTC. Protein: CASSRDRGYFNYGYTF.

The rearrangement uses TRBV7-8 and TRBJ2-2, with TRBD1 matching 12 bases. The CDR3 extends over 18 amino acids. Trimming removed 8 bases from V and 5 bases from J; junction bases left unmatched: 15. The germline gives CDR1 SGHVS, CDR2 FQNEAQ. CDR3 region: CASCRRDRGPEGTGELFF. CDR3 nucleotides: TGTGCCAGCTGCCGCAGGGACAGGGGGCCGGAGGGAACCGGGGAGCTGTTTTTT.

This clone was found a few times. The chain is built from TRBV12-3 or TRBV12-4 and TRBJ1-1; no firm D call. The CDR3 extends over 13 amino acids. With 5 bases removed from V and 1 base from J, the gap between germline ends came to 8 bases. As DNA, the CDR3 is TGTGCCAGCAGTAATAACGGGAACACTGAAGCTTTCTTT. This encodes CASSNNGNTEAFF.

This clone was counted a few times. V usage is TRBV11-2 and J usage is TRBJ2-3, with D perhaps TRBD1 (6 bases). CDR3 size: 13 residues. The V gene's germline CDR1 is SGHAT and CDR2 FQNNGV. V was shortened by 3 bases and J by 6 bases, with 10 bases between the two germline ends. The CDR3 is CASSFPDRDTQYF. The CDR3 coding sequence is TGTGCCAGCAGCTTCCCCGACAGGGATACGCAGTATTTT.

The CDR3 DNA reads TGTGCCAGCAGCCTTAAGGGACACGGGACCTACGAGCAGTACGTC. This codes for CASSLKGHGTYEQYV. V and J are TRBV3-1 (or the pseudogene TRBV3-2) and TRBJ2-7; tentatively, D is TRBD1 (6 bases). The germline V gene has CDR1 LGHDT and CDR2 YNNKEL (reference sequence). This CDR3 is built from 15 residues. V was shortened by 4 bases and J by 2 bases, with 15 bases between the two germline ends.

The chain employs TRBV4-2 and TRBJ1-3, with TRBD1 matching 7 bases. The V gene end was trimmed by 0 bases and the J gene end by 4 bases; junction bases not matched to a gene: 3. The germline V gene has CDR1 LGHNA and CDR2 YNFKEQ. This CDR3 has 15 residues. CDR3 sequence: CASSQDKGAGNTIYF. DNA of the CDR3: TGTGCCAGCAGCCAAGATAAGGGGGCGGGAAACACCATATATTTT.

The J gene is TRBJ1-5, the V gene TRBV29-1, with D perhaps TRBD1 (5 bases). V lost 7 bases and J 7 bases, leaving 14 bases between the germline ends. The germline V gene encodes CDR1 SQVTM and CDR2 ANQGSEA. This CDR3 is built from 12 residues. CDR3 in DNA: TGCAGCGCTCAGGGAATAGGGCAGCCCCAGCATTTT. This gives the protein CSAQGIGQPQHF.

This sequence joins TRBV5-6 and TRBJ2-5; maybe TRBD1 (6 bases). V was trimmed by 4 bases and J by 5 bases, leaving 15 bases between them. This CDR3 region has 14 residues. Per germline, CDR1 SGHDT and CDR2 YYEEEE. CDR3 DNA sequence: TGTGCCAGCAGCCCCGGGACACCAGCGGAGACCCAGTACTTC. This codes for CASSPGTPAETQYF.

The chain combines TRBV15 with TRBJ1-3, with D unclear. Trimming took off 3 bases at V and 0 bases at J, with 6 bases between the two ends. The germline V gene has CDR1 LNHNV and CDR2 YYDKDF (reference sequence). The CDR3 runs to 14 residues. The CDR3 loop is CATSRGLSGNTIYF. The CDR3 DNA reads TGTGCCACCAGCAGGGGCCTCTCTGGAAACACCATATATTTT. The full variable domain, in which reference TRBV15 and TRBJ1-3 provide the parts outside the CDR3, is DAMVIQNPRYQVTQFGKPVTLSCSQTLNHNVMYWYQQKSSQAPKLLFHYYDKDFNNEADTPDNFQSRRPNTSFCFLDIRSPGLGDTAMYLCATSRGLSGNTIYFGEGSWLTVV.

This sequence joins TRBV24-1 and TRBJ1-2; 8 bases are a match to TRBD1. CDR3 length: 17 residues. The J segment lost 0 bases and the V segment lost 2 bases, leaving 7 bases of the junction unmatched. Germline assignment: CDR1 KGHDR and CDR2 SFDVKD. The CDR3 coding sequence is TGTGCCACCAGTGATTCGACAGGGGCGTTAGCTAACTATGGCTACACCTTC. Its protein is CATSDSTGALANYGYTF.

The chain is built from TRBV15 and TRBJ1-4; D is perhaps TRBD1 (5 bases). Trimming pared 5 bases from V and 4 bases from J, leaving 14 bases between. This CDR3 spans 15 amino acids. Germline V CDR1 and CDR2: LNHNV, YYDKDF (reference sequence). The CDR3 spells CATSSSGGFNEKLFF. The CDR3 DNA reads TGTGCCACCAGCTCCTCCGGGGGATTTAATGAAAAACTGTTTTTT.

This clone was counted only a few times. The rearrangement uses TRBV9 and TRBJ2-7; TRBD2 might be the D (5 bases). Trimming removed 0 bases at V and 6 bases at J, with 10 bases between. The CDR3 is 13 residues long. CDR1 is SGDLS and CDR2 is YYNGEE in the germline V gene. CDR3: CASSVVASSEQYF. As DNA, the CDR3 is TGTGCCAGCAGCGTAGTTGCTAGCAGCGAGCAGTACTTC.

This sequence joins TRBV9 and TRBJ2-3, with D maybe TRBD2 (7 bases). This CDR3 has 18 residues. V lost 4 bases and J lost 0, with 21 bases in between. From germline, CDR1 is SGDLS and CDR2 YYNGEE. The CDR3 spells CASSSRGGQPTSTDTQYF. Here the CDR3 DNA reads TGTGCCAGCAGCTCGAGGGGGGGGCAACCGACTAGCACAGATACGCAGTATTTT.

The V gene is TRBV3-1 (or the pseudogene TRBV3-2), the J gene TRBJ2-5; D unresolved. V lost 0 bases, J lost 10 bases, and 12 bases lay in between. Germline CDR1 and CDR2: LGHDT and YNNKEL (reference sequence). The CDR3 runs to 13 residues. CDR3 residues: CASSQELVRNQYF. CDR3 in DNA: TGTGCCAGCAGCCAAGAGTTAGTACGAAACCAGTACTTC.

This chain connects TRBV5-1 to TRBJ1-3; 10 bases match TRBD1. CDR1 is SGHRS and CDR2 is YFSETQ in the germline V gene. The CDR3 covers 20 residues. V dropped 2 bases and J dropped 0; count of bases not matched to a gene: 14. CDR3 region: CASSLRVPGQGSSSGNTIYF. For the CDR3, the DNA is TGCGCCAGCAGCTTACGAGTCCCGGGACAGGGGTCGAGCTCTGGAAACACCATATATTTT.

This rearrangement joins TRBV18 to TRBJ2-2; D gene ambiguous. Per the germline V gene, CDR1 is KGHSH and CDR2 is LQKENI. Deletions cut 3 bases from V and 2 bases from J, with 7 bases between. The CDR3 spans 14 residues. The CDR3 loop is CASSPDINTGELFF. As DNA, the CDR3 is TGTGCCAGCTCACCCGACATTAACACCGGGGAGCTGTTTTTT.

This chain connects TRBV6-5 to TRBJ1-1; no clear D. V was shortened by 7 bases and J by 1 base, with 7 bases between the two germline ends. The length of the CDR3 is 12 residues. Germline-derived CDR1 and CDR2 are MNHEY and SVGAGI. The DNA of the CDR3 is TGTGCCAGCACCTCGGGGAACACTGAAGCTTTCTTT. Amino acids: CASTSGNTEAFF.

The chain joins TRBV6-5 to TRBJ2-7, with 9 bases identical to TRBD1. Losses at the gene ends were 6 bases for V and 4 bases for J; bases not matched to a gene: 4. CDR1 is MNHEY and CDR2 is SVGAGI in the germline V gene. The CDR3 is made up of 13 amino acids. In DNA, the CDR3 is TGTGCCAGCAGACAAGGACAGGGGTACGAGCAGTACGTC. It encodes CASRQGQGYEQYV.

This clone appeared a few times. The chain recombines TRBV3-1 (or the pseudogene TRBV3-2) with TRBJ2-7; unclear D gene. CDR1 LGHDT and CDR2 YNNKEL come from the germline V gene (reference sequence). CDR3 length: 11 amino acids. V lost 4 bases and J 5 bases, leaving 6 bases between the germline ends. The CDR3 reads CASSLYDEQYF. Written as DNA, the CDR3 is TGTGCCAGCAGCCTCTATGACGAGCAGTACTTC.

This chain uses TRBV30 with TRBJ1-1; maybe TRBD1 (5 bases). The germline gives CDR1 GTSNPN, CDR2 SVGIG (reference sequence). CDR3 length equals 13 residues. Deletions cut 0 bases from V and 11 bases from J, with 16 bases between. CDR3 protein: CAWSVLRGDGAFF. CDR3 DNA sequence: TGTGCCTGGAGTGTATTAAGGGGCGACGGGGCTTTCTTT. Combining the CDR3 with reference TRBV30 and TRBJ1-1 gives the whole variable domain SQTIHQWPATLVQPVGSPLSLECTVEGTSNPNLYWYRQAAGRGLQLLFYSVGIGQISSEVPQNLSASRPQDRQFILSSKKLLLSDSGFYLCAWSVLRGDGAFFGQGTRLTVV.

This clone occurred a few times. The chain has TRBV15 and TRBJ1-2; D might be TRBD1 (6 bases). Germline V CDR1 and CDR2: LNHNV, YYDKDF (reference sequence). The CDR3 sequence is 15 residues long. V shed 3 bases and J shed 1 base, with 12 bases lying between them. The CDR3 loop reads CATSSDRPVNYGYTF. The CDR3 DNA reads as TGTGCCACCAGCAGCGACAGGCCGGTTAACTATGGCTACACCTTC.

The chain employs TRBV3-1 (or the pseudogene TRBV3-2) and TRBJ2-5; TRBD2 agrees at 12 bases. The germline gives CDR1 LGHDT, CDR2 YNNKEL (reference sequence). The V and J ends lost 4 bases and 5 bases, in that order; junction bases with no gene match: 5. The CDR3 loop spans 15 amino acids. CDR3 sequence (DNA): TGTGCCAGCAGCCTGCCTACTAGCGGGGGGGAGACCCAGTACTTC. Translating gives CASSLPTSGGETQYF.

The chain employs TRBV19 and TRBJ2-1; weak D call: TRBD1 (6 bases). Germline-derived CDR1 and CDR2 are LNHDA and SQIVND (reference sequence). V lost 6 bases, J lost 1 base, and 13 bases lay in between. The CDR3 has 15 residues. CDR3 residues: CASRRGSDSYNEQFF. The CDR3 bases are TGTGCCAGTAGAAGGGGGTCCGATTCCTACAATGAGCAGTTCTTC. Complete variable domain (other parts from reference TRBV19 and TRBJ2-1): DGGITQSPKYLFRKEGQNVTLSCEQNLNHDAMYWYRQDPGQGLRLIYYSQIVNDFQKGDIAEGYSVSREKKESFPLTVTSAQKNPTAFYLCASRRGSDSYNEQFFGPGTRLTVL.

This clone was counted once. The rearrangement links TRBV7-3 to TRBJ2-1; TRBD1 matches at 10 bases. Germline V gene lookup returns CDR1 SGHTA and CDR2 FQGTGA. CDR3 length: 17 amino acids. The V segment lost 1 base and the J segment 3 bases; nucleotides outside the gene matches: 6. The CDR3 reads CASSLIGGTGVYNEQFF. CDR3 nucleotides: TGTGCCAGCAGCTTAATCGGCGGGACAGGGGTCTACAATGAGCAGTTCTTC.

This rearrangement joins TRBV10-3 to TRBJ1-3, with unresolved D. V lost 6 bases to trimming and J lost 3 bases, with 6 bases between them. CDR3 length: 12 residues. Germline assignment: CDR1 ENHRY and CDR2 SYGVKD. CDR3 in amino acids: CAIRGDGNTIYF. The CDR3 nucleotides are TGTGCCATCAGGGGAGATGGAAACACCATATATTTT.

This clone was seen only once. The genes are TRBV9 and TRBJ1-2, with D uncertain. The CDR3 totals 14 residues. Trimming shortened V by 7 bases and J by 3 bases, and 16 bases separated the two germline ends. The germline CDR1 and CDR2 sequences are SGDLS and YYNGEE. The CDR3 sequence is CASGSYTRDYGYTF. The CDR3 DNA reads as TGTGCCAGCGGTTCGTATACCCGGGACTATGGCTACACCTTC.

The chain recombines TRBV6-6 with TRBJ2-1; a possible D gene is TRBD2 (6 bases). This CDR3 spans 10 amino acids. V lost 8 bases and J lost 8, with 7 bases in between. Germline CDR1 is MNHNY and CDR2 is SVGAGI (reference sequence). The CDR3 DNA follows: TGTGCCAGCTGGGGGGATGAGCAGTTCTTC. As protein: CASWGDEQFF.

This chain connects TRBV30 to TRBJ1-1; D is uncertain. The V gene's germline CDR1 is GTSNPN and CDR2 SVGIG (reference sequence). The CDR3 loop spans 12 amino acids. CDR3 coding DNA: TGTGCGTGCTCCCTTGAGGGCACTGAAGCTTTCTTT. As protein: CACSLEGTEAFF.